The present entry profiles one TCR beta chain with its context. The CDR3 is 13 residues long. The germline CDR1 and CDR2 sequences are DFQATT and SNEGSKA (reference sequence). The V gene end was trimmed by 3 bases and the J gene end by 7 bases; junction bases not matched to a gene: 6. The sample belongs to a study of identical twins. From the 5' RACE reads, TCRdb called clonotypes with MiXCR, one entry per CDR3 protein. The profile covers around 490,000 distinct CDR3 sequences, with over 12% appearing a single time and 0.44% taken by the ten largest. This sample was also put to use in a study of yellow fever vaccine responses in identical twins.

This receptor was obtained from a woman under 30 in good health. The sequencing input was CD4+ T cells sorted from blood. The chain uses TRBV20-1 and TRBJ2-7; 10 bases are a match to TRBD1. The CDR3 is CSASDRTGGEQYF. The CDR3, as DNA: TGCAGTGCTAGCGACCGGACAGGGGGTGAGCAGTACTTC.